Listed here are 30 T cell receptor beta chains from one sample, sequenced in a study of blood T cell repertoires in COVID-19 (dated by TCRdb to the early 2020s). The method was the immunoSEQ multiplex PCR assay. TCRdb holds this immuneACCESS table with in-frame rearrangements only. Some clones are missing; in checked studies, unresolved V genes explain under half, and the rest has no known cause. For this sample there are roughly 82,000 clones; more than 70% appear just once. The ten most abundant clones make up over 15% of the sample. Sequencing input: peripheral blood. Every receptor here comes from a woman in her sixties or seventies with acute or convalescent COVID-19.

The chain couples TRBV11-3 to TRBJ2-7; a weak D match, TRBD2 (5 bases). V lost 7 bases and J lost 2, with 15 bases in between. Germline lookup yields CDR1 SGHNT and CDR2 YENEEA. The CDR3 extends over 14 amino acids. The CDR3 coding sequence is TGTGCCAGCACCCCGAGGGCATCTCCCTACGAGCAGTACTTC. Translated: CASTPRASPYEQYF.

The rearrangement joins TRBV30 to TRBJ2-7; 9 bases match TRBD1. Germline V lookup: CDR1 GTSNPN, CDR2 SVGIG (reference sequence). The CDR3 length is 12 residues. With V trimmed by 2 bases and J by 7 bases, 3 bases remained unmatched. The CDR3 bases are TGTGCCTGGAGTCGACAGGGGGGGGAGCAGTACTTC. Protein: CAWSRQGGEQYF.

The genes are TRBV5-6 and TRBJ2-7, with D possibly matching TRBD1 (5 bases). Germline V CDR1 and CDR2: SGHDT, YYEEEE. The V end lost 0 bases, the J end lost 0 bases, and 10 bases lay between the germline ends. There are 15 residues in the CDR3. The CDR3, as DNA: TGTGCCAGCAGCTTGGAGCAGGGCTTCTCCTACGAGCAGTACTTC. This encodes CASSLEQGFSYEQYF.

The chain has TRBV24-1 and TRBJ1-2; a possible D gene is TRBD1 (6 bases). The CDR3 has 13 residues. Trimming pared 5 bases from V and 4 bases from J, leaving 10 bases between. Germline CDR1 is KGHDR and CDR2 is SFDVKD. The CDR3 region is CATSVGTSYGYTF. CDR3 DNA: TGTGCCACCAGTGTAGGGACAAGCTATGGCTACACCTTC.

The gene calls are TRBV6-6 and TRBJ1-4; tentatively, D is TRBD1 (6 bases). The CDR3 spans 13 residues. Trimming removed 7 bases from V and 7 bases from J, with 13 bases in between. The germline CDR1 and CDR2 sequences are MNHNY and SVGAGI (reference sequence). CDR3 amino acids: CASTPTGFEKLFF. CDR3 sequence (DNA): TGTGCCAGCACCCCGACAGGCTTTGAAAAACTGTTTTTT.

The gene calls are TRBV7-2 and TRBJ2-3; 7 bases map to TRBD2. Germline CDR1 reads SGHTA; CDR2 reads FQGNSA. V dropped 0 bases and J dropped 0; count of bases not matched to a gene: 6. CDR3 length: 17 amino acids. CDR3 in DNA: TGTGCCAGCAGCTTAGCCCCCCTAGCGGTTAGCACAGATACGCAGTATTTT. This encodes CASSLAPLAVSTDTQYF.

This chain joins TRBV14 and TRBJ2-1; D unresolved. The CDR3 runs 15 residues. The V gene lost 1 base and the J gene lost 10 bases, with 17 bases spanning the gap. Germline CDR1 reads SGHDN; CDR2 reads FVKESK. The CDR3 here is CASSQAMRPKEEQFF. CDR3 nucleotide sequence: TGTGCCAGCAGCCAAGCCATGCGGCCTAAAGAGGAGCAGTTCTTC.

As DNA, the CDR3 is TGTGCCTGGAGTGGGGCGACAGGGGCTACCACTGAAGCTTTCTTT. Amino acid sequence: CAWSGATGATTEAFF. This rearrangement joins TRBV30 to TRBJ1-1; 8 positions match TRBD1. V trimming: 1 base; J trimming: 4 bases; junction bases outside the gene matches: 8. Germline V gene sequence: CDR1 GTSNPN, CDR2 SVGIG (reference sequence). The CDR3 is made up of 15 amino acids.

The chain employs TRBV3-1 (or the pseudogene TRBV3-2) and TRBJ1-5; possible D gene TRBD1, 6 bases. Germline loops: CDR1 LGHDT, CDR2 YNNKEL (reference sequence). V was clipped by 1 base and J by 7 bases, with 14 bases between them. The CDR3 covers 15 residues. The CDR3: CASSQGFRGVQPQHF. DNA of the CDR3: TGTGCCAGCAGCCAAGGTTTCAGGGGTGTCCAGCCCCAGCATTTT.

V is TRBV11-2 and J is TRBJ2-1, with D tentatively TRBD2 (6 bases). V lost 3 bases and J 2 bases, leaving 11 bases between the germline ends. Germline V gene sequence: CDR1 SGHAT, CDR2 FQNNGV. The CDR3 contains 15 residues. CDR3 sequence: CASSLGSGAYNEQFF. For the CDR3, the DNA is TGTGCCAGCAGCTTGGGTAGCGGAGCCTACAATGAGCAGTTCTTC.

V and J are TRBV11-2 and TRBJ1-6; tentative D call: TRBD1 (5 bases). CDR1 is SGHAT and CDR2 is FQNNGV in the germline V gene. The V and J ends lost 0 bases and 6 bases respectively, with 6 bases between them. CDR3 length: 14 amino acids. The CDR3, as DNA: TGTGCCAGCAGCTTAGAGGGGGGTAATTCACCCCTCCACTTT. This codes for CASSLEGGNSPLHF.

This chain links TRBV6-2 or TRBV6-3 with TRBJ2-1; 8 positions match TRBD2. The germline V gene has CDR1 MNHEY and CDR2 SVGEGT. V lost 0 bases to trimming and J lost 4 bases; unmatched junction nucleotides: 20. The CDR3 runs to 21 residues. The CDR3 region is CASSYSRTGREALPTYNEQFF. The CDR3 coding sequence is TGTGCCAGCAGTTACTCGAGAACTGGGCGGGAGGCTTTACCGACTTACAATGAGCAGTTCTTC.

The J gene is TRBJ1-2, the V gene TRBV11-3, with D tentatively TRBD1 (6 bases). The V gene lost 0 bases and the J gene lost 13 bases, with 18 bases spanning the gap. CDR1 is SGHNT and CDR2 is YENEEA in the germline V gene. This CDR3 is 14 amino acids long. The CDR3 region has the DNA TGTGCCAGCAGCTTAGAAGTGGACAGCGGAGGAATCACCTTC. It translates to CASSLEVDSGGITF.

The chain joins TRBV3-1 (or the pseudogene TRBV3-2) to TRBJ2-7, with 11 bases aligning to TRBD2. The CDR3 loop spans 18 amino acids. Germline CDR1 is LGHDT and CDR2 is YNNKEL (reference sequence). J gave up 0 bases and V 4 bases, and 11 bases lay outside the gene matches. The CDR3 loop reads CASSRYVGLAGGSYEQYF. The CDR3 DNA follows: TGTGCCAGCAGCCGCTATGTTGGACTAGCGGGTGGCTCCTACGAGCAGTACTTC.

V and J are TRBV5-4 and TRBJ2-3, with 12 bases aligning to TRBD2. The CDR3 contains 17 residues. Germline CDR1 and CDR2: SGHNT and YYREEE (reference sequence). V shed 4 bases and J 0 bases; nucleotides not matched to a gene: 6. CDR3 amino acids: CASSNGLAGPSTDTQYF. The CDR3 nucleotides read TGTGCCAGCAGCAACGGACTAGCGGGACCTAGCACAGATACGCAGTATTTT.

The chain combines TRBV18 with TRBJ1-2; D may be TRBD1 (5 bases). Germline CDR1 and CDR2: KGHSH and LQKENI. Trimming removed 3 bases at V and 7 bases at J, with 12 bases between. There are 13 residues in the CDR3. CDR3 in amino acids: CASSPGRESGYTF. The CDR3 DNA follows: TGTGCCAGCTCACCTGGCAGGGAAAGTGGCTACACCTTC.

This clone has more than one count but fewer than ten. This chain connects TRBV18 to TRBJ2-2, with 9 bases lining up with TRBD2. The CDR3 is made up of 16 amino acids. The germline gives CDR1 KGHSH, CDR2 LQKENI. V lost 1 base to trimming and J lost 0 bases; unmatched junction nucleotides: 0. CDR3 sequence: CASSPLAGANTGELFF. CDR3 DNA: TGTGCCAGCTCACCACTAGCGGGGGCGAACACCGGGGAGCTGTTTTTT.

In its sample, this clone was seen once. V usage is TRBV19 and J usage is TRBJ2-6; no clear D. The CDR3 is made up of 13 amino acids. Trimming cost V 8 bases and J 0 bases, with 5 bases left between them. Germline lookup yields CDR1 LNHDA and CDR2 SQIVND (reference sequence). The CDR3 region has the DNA TGTGCCAGTCGTCTCTCTGGGGCCAACGTCCTGACTTTC. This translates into CASRLSGANVLTF.

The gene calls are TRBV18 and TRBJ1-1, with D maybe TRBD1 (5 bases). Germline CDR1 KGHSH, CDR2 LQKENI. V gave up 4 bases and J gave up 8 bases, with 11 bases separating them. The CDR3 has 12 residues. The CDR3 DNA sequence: TGTGCCAGCTCACGGGCGACAGACGAAGCTTTCTTT. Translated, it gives CASSRATDEAFF.

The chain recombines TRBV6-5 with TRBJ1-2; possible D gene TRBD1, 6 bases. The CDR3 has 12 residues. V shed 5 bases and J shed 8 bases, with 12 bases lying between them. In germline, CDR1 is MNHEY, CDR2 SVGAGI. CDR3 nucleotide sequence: TGTGCCAGCAGTCACAGGGACCTAGGCTACACCTTC. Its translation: CASSHRDLGYTF.

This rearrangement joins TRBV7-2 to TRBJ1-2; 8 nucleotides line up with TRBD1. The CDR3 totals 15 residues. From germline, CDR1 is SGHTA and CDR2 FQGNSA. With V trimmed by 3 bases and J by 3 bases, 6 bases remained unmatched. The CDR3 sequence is CASSLGQADYYGYTF. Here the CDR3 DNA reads TGTGCCAGCAGCTTGGGACAGGCAGACTACTATGGCTACACCTTC.

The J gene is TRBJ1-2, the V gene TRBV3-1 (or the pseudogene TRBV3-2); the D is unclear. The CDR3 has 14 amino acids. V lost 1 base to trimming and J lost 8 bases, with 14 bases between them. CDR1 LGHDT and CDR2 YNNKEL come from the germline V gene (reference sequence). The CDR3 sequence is CASSQATSGRGYTF. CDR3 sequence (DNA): TGTGCCAGCAGCCAAGCGACATCTGGGCGAGGCTACACCTTC.

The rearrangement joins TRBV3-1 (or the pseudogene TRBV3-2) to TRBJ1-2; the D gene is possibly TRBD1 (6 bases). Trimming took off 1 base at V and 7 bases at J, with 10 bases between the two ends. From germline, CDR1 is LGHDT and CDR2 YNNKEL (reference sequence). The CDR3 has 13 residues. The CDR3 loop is CASSQAGVSGYTF. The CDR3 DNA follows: TGTGCCAGCAGCCAAGCAGGGGTTTCTGGCTACACCTTC.

The CDR3 spells CASSAQVDSLNTEAFF. For the CDR3, the DNA is TGCGCCAGCAGCGCACAGGTTGACAGTCTGAACACTGAAGCTTTCTTT. The chain joins TRBV5-1 to TRBJ1-1, with TRBD1 as a possible D gene (5 bases). The CDR3 is 16 residues long. The V end lost 4 bases, the J end lost 0 bases, and 16 bases lay between the germline ends. In germline, CDR1 is SGHRS, CDR2 YFSETQ.

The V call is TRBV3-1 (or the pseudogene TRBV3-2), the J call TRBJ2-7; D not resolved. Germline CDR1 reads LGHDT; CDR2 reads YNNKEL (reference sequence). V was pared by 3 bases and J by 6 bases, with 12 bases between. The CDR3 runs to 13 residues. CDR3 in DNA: TGTGCCAGCAGCCAGACTGACTCATCCGAGCAGTACTTC. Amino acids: CASSQTDSSEQYF.

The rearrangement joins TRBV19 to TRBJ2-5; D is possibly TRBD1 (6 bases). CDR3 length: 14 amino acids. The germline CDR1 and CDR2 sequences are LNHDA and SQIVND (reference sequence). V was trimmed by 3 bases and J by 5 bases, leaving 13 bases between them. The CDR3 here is CASSITGQWETQYF. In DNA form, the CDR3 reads TGTGCCAGTAGTATCACAGGGCAATGGGAGACCCAGTACTTC.

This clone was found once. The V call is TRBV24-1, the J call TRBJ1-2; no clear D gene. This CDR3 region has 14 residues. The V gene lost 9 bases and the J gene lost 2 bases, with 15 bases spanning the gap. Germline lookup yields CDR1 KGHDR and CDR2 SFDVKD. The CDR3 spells CATEGEGTNYGYTF. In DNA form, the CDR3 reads TGTGCCACCGAGGGCGAGGGAACGAACTATGGCTACACCTTC.

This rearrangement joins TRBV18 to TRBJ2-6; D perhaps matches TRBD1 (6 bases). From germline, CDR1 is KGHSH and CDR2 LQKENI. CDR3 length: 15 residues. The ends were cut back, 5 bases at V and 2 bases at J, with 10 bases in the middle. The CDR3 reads CASSERTAGANVLTF. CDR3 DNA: TGTGCCAGCTCAGAGAGGACAGCTGGGGCCAACGTCCTGACTTTC.

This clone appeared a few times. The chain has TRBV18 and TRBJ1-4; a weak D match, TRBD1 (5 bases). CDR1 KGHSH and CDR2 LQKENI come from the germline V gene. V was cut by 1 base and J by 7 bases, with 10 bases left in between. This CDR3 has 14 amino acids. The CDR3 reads CASSPQGKGEKLFF. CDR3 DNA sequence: TGTGCCAGCTCACCACAGGGGAAGGGTGAAAAACTGTTTTTT.

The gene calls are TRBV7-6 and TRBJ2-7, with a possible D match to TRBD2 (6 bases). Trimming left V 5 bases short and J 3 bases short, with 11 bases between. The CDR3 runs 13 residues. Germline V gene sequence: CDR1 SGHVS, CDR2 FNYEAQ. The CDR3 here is CASSPPGVYEQYF. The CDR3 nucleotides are TGTGCCAGCAGCCCGCCGGGAGTCTACGAGCAGTACTTC.